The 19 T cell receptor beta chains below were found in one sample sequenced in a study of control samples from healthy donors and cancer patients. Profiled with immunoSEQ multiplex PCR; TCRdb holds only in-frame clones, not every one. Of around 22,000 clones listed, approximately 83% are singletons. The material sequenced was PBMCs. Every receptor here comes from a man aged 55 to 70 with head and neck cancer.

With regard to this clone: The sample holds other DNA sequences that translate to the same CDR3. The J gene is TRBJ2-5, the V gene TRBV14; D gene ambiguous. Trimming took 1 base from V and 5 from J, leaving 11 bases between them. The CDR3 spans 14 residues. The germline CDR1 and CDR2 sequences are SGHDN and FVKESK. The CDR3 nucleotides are TGTGCCAGCAGCCAAGGGGCTAGGTCGGAGACCCAGTACTTC. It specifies CASSQGARSETQYF.

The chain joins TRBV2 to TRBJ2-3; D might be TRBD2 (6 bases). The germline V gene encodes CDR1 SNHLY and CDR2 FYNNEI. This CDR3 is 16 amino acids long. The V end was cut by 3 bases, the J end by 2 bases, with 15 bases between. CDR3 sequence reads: CASSESEGLITDTQYF. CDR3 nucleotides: TGTGCCAGCAGTGAGTCGGAGGGGCTAATCACAGATACGCAGTATTTT.

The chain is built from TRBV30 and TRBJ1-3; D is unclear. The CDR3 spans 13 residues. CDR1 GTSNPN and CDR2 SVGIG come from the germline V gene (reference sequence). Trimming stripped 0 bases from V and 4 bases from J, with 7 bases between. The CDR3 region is CAWSVQVGNTIYF. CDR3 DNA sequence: TGTGCCTGGAGTGTACAAGTCGGAAACACCATATATTTT.

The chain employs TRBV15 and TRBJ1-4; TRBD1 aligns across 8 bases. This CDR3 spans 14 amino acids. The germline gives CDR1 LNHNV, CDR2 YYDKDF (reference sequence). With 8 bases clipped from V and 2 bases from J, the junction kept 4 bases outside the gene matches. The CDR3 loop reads CATSQGATNEKLFF. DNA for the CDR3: TGTGCCACCTCCCAGGGGGCTACTAATGAAAAACTGTTTTTT.

The CDR3 protein is CASSQDPGAAGSSYEQYF. In DNA, the CDR3 is TGCGCCAGCAGCCAAGATCCTGGAGCAGCGGGAAGCTCCTACGAGCAGTACTTC. The chain links TRBV4-1 to TRBJ2-7; 7 bases are shared with TRBD2. V shed 0 bases and J 0 bases; nucleotides not matched to a gene: 11. CDR3 length equals 18 residues. Germline-derived CDR1 and CDR2 are MGHRA and YSYEKL.

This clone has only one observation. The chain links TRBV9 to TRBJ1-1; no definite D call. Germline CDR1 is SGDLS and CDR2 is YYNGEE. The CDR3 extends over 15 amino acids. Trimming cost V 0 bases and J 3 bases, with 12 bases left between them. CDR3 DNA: TGTGCCAGCAGCGTAGATGGGGTGGCGTACACTGAAGCTTTCTTT. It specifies CASSVDGVAYTEAFF.

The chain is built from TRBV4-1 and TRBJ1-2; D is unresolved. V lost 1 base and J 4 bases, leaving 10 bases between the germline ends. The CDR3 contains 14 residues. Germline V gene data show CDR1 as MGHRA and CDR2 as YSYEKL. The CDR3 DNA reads TGCGCCAGCAGCCAAGGAACAGAAGGCTATGGCTACACCTTC. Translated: CASSQGTEGYGYTF.

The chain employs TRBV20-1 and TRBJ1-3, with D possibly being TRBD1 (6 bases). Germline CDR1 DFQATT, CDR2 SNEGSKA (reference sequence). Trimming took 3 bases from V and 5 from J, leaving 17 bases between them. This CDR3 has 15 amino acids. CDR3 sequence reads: CSASGVTGKRNTIYF. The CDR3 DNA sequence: TGCAGTGCTAGTGGAGTTACAGGGAAAAGAAACACCATATATTTT.

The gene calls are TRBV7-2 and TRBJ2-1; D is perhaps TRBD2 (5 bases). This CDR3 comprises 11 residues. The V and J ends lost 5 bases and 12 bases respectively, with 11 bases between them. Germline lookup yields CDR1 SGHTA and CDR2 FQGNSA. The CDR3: CASSPGLVQFF. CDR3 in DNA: TGTGCCAGCAGCCCCGGACTGGTGCAGTTCTTC.

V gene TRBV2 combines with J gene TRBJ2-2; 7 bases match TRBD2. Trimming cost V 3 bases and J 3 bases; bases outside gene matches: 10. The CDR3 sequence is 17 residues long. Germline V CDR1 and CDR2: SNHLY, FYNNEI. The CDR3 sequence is CASSERGLAVYTGELFF. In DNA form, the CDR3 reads TGTGCCAGCAGTGAGCGGGGGTTAGCGGTTTACACCGGGGAGCTGTTTTTT.

The CDR3 spells CASSLTGSYEQYF. The CDR3 DNA reads TGCGCCAGCAGCTTGACAGGTTCCTACGAGCAGTACTTC. The chain employs TRBV5-1 and TRBJ2-7, with D possibly matching TRBD1 (5 bases). The CDR3 length is 13 residues. Per the germline V gene, CDR1 is SGHRS and CDR2 is YFSETQ. Trimming cost V 1 base and J 1 base, with 6 bases left between them.

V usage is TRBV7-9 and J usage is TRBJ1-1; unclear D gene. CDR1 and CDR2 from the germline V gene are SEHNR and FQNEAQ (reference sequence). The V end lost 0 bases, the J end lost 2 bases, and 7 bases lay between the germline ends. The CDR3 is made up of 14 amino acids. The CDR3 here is CASSLAVLNTEAFF. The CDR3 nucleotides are TGTGCCAGCAGCTTAGCCGTCTTAAACACTGAAGCTTTCTTT. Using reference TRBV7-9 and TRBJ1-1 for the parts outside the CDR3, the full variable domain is DTGVSQNPRHKITKRGQNVTFRCDPISEHNRLYWYRQTLGQGPEFLTYFQNEAQLEKSRLLSDRFSAERPKGSFSTLEIQRTEQGDSAMYLCASSLAVLNTEAFFGQGTRLTVV.

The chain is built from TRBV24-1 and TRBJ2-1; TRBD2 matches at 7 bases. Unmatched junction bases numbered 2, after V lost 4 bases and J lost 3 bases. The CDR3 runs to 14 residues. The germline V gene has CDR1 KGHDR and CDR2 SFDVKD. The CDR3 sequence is CATSERTSYNEQFF. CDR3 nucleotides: TGTGCCACCAGTGAACGGACTAGCTACAATGAGCAGTTCTTC.

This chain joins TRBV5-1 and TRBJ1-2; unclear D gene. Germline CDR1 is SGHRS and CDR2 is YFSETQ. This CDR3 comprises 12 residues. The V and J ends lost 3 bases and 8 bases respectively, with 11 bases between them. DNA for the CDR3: TGCGCCAGCAGCTACGGCAGAGGAGGCTACACCTTC. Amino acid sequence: CASSYGRGGYTF.

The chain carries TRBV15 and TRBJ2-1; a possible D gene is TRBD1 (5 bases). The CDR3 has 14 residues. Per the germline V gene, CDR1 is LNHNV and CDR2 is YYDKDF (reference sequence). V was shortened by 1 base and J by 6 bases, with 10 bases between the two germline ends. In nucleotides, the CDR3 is TGTGCCACCAGCAGAGGGGGCGTTAGCAATGAGCAGTTCTTC. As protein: CATSRGGVSNEQFF.

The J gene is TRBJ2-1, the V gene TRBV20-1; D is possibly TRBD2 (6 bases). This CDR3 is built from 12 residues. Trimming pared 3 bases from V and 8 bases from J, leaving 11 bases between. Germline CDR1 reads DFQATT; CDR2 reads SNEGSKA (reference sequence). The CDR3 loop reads CSASLASDEQFF. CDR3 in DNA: TGCAGTGCTAGTCTAGCGAGCGATGAGCAGTTCTTC.

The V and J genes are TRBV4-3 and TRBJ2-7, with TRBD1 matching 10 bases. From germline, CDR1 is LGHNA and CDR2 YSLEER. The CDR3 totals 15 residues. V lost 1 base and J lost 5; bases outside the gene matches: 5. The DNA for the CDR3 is TGCGCCAGCAGCCAAGCCCCTGGACAGGGGGACGAGCAGTACTTC. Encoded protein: CASSQAPGQGDEQYF.

CDR3 sequence (DNA): TGTGCCAGCAGCGAAGTAGGGGGTAATTCACCCCTCCACTTT. The encoded protein is CASSEVGGNSPLHF. V and J are TRBV3-1 (or the pseudogene TRBV3-2) and TRBJ1-6; D may be TRBD1 (6 bases). Looked up from germline, CDR1 is LGHDT and CDR2 is YNNKEL (reference sequence). V was pared by 5 bases and J by 6 bases, with 11 bases between. The CDR3 totals 14 residues.

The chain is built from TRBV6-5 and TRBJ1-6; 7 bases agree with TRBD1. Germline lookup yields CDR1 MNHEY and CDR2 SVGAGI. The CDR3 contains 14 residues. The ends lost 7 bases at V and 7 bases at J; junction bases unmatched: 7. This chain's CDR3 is CASKGTAENSPLHF. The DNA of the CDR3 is TGTGCCAGCAAAGGGACAGCGGAGAATTCACCCCTCCACTTT.